These T cell receptor beta chains were read from a single sample in a study of Ad26.COV2.S vaccination and SARS-CoV-2 variants. TCRdb's copy holds only in-frame clones and misses some; the assay was immunoSEQ multiplex PCR. Of hundreds of thousands of clones in the sample, around 90% were seen once. The input for sequencing was peripheral blood, taken in a trial of Ad26.COV2.S vaccine versus placebo. These receptors were taken from a person aged 18 to 59 who received the Ad26.COV2.S COVID-19 vaccine or a placebo. The CDR3 runs from the conserved cysteine through the conserved F or W. A D gene is named only where the DNA matches it firmly. The size entry is marked missing in some rows and otherwise reads once, few, many or a size class.

>TRBV18|-|TRBJ1-1|-
CASSPSEGKSEAFF
TGTGCCAGCTCACCTTCTGAGGGAAAGTCTGAAGCTTTCTTT
>TRBV5-8|TRBD1|TRBJ2-1|-
CASSFPHPDRAYNEQFF
TGTGCCAGCAGCTTCCCTCACCCGGACAGGGCTTACAATGAGCAGTTCTTC
>TRBV19|-|TRBJ1-1|-
CASSMGNDRTEAFF
TGTGCCAGTAGTATGGGGAATGACAGGACTGAAGCTTTCTTT
>TRBV18|TRBD1|TRBJ1-2|-
CASSPLSGQGGGYTF
TGTGCCAGCTCACCACTTTCGGGACAGGGCGGCGGCTACACCTTC
>TRBV27|-|TRBJ2-5|-
CASSLSRVMGETQYF
TGTGCCAGCAGTTTATCTAGGGTCATGGGTGAGACCCAGTACTTC
>TRBV2|-|TRBJ1-6|once
CASSGGVAPLHF
TGTGCCAGCAGTGGAGGGGTGGCACCCCTCCACTTT
>TRBV30|-|TRBJ2-5|-
CAWSVFRETQYF
TGTGCCTGGAGTGTATTTCGAGAGACCCAGTACTTC
>TRBV9|-|TRBJ1-2|-
CASSVVGDSYGYTF
TGTGCCAGCAGCGTAGTTGGAGACTCTTATGGCTACACCTTC
>TRBV10-3|TRBD1|TRBJ2-3|-
CAITRRDSSRGTDTQYF
TGTGCCATCACTAGAAGGGACAGTAGCCGCGGCACAGATACGCAGTATTTT
>TRBV6-5|TRBD2|TRBJ2-3|-
CASSYWRGGSTDTQYF
TGTGCCAGCAGTTACTGGCGGGGGGGGAGCACAGATACGCAGTATTTT
>TRBV5-5|-|TRBJ1-3|-
CASSYDSFGNTIYF
TGTGCCAGCAGTTACGACAGCTTCGGAAACACCATATATTTT
>TRBV25-1|TRBD2|TRBJ2-3|-
CASSKGLAGTDTQYF
TGTGCCAGCAGTAAGGGACTAGCGGGCACAGATACGCAGTATTTT
>TRBV18|-|TRBJ1-6|-
CASSPRQVESNSPLHF
TGTGCCAGCTCACCACGGCAGGTGGAGAGTAATTCACCCCTCCACTTT
>TRBV6-5|-|TRBJ1-1|few
CASKEDLEAFF
TGTGCCAGCAAAGAAGACCTTGAAGCTTTCTTT
>TRBV5-4|TRBD2|TRBJ2-3|-
CASSLLSGADTDTQYF
TGTGCCAGCTCCCTCTTAAGCGGGGCCGACACAGATACGCAGTATTTT
>TRBV14|-|TRBJ2-3|-
CASSLIGTVTDTQYF
TGTGCCAGCAGCCTGATAGGCACAGTTACAGATACGCAGTATTTT
>TRBV6-5|-|TRBJ2-7|-
CASSYGGILSYEQYF
TGTGCCAGCAGTTACGGGGGCATATTATCCTACGAGCAGTACTTC
>TRBV11-2|-|TRBJ2-5|once
CASSPFEGGLETQYF
TGTGCCAGCAGCCCCTTCGAAGGGGGGCTAGAGACCCAGTACTTC
>TRBV7-3|TRBD1|TRBJ2-7|once
CASSLFPYPTGGGKNEQYF
TGTGCCAGCAGCTTATTCCCCTACCCAACAGGGGGCGGAAAAAACGAGCAGTACTTC
>TRBV11-2|-|TRBJ2-7|-
CASSIRGFRYEQYF
TGTGCCAGCAGCATTAGGGGGTTCCGTTACGAGCAGTACTTC
>TRBV10-3|-|TRBJ1-5|-
CAISERDNQPQHF
TGTGCCATCAGTGAGAGGGACAATCAGCCCCAGCATTTT
>TRBV7-8|-|TRBJ1-2|few
CASSLNGYGYTF
TGTGCCAGCAGCCTTAACGGCTATGGCTACACCTTC
>TRBV9|-|TRBJ2-7|-
CASSLPGRFCYEQYF
TGTGCCAGCAGCCTGCCGGGGAGGTTCTGTTACGAGCAGTACTTC
>TRBV4-1|-|TRBJ1-3|-
CASSQPRDNSGNTIYF
TGCGCCAGCAGCCAACCTAGGGACAACTCTGGAAACACCATATATTTT
>TRBV2|-|TRBJ1-1|-
CASSEGFIPEAFF
TGTGCCAGCAGTGAAGGATTTATCCCTGAAGCTTTCTTT
>TRBV11-2|-|TRBJ2-5|once
CASWRGPGETQYF
TGTGCCAGCTGGCGTGGGCCCGGGGAGACCCAGTACTTC
>TRBV6-5|-|TRBJ2-7|-
CASSYAPGFPEEQYF
TGTGCCAGCAGTTACGCTCCGGGGTTTCCCGAGGAGCAGTACTTC
>TRBV7-9|-|TRBJ1-2|-
CASSLTAAAEALYGYTF
TGTGCCAGCAGCTTAACGGCGGCAGCCGAAGCCCTCTATGGCTACACCTTC
>TRBV19|TRBD1|TRBJ1-1|-
CASSARQGRNTEAFF
TGTGCCAGTAGTGCAAGACAGGGGCGGAACACTGAAGCTTTCTTT
>TRBV2|TRBD2|TRBJ2-3|-
CARTGLADTDTQYF
TGTGCCAGGACGGGACTAGCGGACACAGATACGCAGTATTTT
>TRBV6-5|-|TRBJ2-3|-
CASSQQGTHTDTQYF
TGTGCCAGCAGCCAGCAGGGGACTCACACAGATACGCAGTATTTT